The 15 T cell receptor beta chains below were found in one sample sequenced in a study of T cell responses to AZD1222 COVID-19 vaccine. The data were produced by immunoSEQ multiplex PCR, yet TCRdb's version contains in-frame clones alone and is incomplete. In the table there are 65,000 to 85,000 clones, approximately 85% of which are singletons. Sequenced material: peripheral blood, taken 28 days after the second AZD1222 dose. The origin of the receptors is an adult who received the AZD1222 COVID-19 vaccine.

V usage is TRBV7-8 and J usage is TRBJ2-7; 8 positions match TRBD2. The ends lost 2 bases at V and 5 bases at J; junction bases unmatched: 5. The germline CDR1 and CDR2 sequences are SGHVS and FQNEAQ. The length of the CDR3 is 14 residues. CDR3 sequence: CASSLRRGDNEQYF. The CDR3 region has the DNA TGTGCCAGCAGCTTACGGCGGGGGGATAACGAGCAGTACTTC.

In DNA form, the CDR3 reads TGCAGCGTTCAAACCTACAATGAGCAGTTCTTC. The encoded protein is CSVQTYNEQFF. The V gene is TRBV29-1, the J gene TRBJ2-1; D call uncertain. The CDR3 runs 11 residues. Trimming stripped 5 bases from V and 2 bases from J, with 4 bases between. CDR1 is SQVTM and CDR2 is ANQGSEA in the germline V gene.

This chain links TRBV2 with TRBJ2-5, with D possibly being TRBD2 (6 bases). The CDR3 runs 14 residues. Germline V gene data show CDR1 as SNHLY and CDR2 as FYNNEI. Deletions cut 6 bases from V and 4 bases from J, with 15 bases between. As DNA, the CDR3 is TGTGCCAGCAGCTACCCCGGGACTGGAGAGACCCAGTACTTC. Protein sequence: CASSYPGTGETQYF.

This chain connects TRBV19 to TRBJ2-3; a weak D match, TRBD1 (6 bases). Trimming took off 5 bases at V and 3 bases at J, with 12 bases between the two ends. The CDR3 extends over 14 amino acids. Germline CDR1 and CDR2: LNHDA and SQIVND (reference sequence). The CDR3 here is CASSLQGGTDTQYF. CDR3 coding DNA: TGTGCCAGTAGTCTGCAAGGGGGAACAGATACGCAGTATTTT.

The chain links TRBV12-3 or TRBV12-4 to TRBJ2-7; D possibly corresponds to TRBD2 (7 bases). V lost 2 bases and J lost 10, with 15 bases in between. This CDR3 has 13 residues. CDR3 sequence: CASSLTGGSDQYF. CDR3 bases: TGTGCCAGCAGTTTAACGGGGGGCTCGGATCAGTACTTC.

The chain recombines TRBV27 with TRBJ1-2; tentatively, D is TRBD1 (6 bases). Germline V CDR1 and CDR2: MNHEY, SMNVEV (reference sequence). This CDR3 is built from 15 residues. V was trimmed by 7 bases and J by 5 bases, leaving 20 bases between them. As DNA, the CDR3 is TGTGCCAGCAAAAGGGACACTGCTTCCCGGTATGGCTACACCTTC. It yields the protein CASKRDTASRYGYTF.

The chain uses TRBV28 and TRBJ2-7; no clear D gene. The CDR3 spans 12 residues. V was trimmed by 8 bases and J by 6 bases, leaving 14 bases between them. Germline V CDR1 and CDR2: MDHEN, SYDVKM. The CDR3 bases are TGTGCCAGCTGTTATCGGCTTGGCGAGCAGTACTTC. It codes for CASCYRLGEQYF. Based on the CDR3 plus reference TRBV28 and TRBJ2-7, the full variable domain is DVKVTQSSRYLVKRTGEKVFLECVQDMDHENMFWYRQDPGLGLRLIYFSYDVKMKEKGDIPEGYSVSREKKERFSLILESASTNQTSMYLCASCYRLGEQYFGPGTRLTVT.

Comments on this clone: Different DNA sequences within this sample yield the same CDR3. CDR3 amino acids: CASSLETGELFF. As DNA, the CDR3 is TGTGCCAGCAGCTTAGAAACCGGGGAGCTGTTTTTT. The chain combines TRBV7-9 with TRBJ2-2; D gene ambiguous. Trimming shortened V by 1 base and J by 5 bases, and 2 bases separated the two germline ends. Germline lookup yields CDR1 SEHNR and CDR2 FQNEAQ (reference sequence). The CDR3 is 12 amino acids.

This clone appeared once. The CDR3 protein is CASSHGTTYEQYF. In nucleotides, the CDR3 is TGTGCCAGCAGCCATGGGACAACATACGAGCAGTACTTC. V and J are TRBV14 and TRBJ2-7; D is possibly TRBD1 (6 bases). The CDR3 spans 13 residues. The V end was cut by 3 bases, the J end by 4 bases, with 10 bases between. The germline CDR1 and CDR2 sequences are SGHDN and FVKESK.

Here the CDR3 DNA reads TGTGCCAGTAGTATAAGGGCCCCCGGGGGTGGCTACACCTTC. Amino acid sequence: CASSIRAPGGGYTF. J is TRBJ1-2 and V is TRBV19, with a possible D match to TRBD1 (5 bases). Germline V gene sequence: CDR1 LNHDA, CDR2 SQIVND (reference sequence). The CDR3 is 14 residues long. Trimming took 2 bases from V and 7 from J, leaving 14 bases between them.

This clone was observed once. The chain is built from TRBV5-8 and TRBJ2-7; D is undetermined. V was clipped by 0 bases and J by 12 bases, with 13 bases between them. The length of the CDR3 is 12 residues. Germline V gene data show CDR1 as SGHTS and CDR2 as YDEGEE. The CDR3 here is CASSLGPGPRYF. The CDR3 nucleotides read TGTGCCAGCAGCTTGGGGCCGGGCCCTCGGTACTTC.

This chain links TRBV21-1 with TRBJ1-4; no check of the table's D call, TRBD1, against the DNA was made. TRBV21-1 is described as a pseudogene. This CDR3 region has 12 residues. This CDR3 is CASSPQNEKLFF. In DNA form, the CDR3 reads TGTGCCAGCAGCCCACAGAATGAAAAACTGTTTTTT.

The genes are TRBV6-2 or TRBV6-3 and TRBJ1-1; D gene ambiguous. CDR3 length: 12 residues. Trimming left V 2 bases short and J 10 bases short, with 11 bases between. The V gene's germline CDR1 is MNHEY and CDR2 SVGEGT. In DNA, the CDR3 is TGTGCCAGCAGTTACGGACCCCCCGGAGCTTTCTTT. Encoded protein: CASSYGPPGAFF.

The chain recombines TRBV3-1 (or the pseudogene TRBV3-2) with TRBJ1-3, with D hard to call. V was clipped by 0 bases and J by 4 bases, with 10 bases between them. The germline gives CDR1 LGHDT, CDR2 YNNKEL (reference sequence). This CDR3 is 15 amino acids long. The DNA for the CDR3 is TGTGCCAGCAGCCAAGATCTATCGGAAGGAAACACCATATATTTT. It codes for CASSQDLSEGNTIYF.

The rearrangement joins TRBV28 to TRBJ1-1, with TRBD1 matching over 10 bases. Germline lookup yields CDR1 MDHEN and CDR2 SYDVKM. This CDR3 comprises 14 residues. V lost 5 bases and J lost 7; bases outside the gene matches: 7. This CDR3 is CASSPTGGGLEAFF. For the CDR3, the DNA is TGTGCCAGCAGTCCGACAGGGGGCGGCCTTGAAGCTTTCTTT.